Listed below are T cell receptor beta chains from one sample, sequenced in a study of control samples from healthy donors and cancer patients. Data came from immunoSEQ multiplex PCR; TCRdb stores just in-frame clones and leaves some out. The sample records approximately 120,000 clones, approximately 90% being singletons. The sequenced material came from blood. The receptors here all came from a human donor in good health. The donor label of this sample is uncertain. Each CDR3 is given with its conserved first and last residue. Each record gives: CDR3 protein, CDR3 length, clone size, V gene. Rows give clone size only sometimes, using once, few, many, or a class for an expanded clone.

CSITPGRHYNEQFF	14	.	TRBV29-1
CASSLKGGALYF	12	.	TRBV12-3/TRBV12-4
CASSQGTSGQETQYF	15	.	TRBV4-2
CASSGQGETETGELFF	16	.	TRBV2
CASSQDWGRVTEAFF	15	.	TRBV21-1
CASKYQGSSYGYTF	14	.	TRBV3-1/TRBV3-2
CASRVANEKLFF	12	.	TRBV5-1
CASTPGGGTGELFF	14	.	TRBV6-5
CASTQGQENNQPQHF	15	.	TRBV21-1
CASSLPLQTGGLNEKLFF	18	.	TRBV28
CASSYGPGQWPQHF	14	.	TRBV6-6
CASIRGVTEAFF	12	.	TRBV19
CASRPGVENSPLHF	14	.	TRBV7-9
CATVRGLSVSPLHF	14	.	TRBV24-1
CASSFGTGRNTEAFF	15	.	TRBV11-2
CASRDIGNQPQHF	13	few	TRBV6-6
CASTQDMGWFF	11	.	TRBV28
CASSRIRSGYTF	12	.	TRBV5-6
CASGTRTGSGYNEQFF	16	.	TRBV12-5
CASSLKRLARDTQYF	15	.	TRBV27
CASSFFGGASANEKLFF	17	.	TRBV27
CASSPDRVQPQHF	13	.	TRBV12-3/TRBV12-4
CAWSAGTGVEKLFF	14	.	TRBV30
CASSPPARFVNEKLFF	16	.	TRBV18
CASSLAGLGGYTF	13	.	TRBV7-9
CAISVGDSSYGYTF	14	.	TRBV10-3
CASSRAQPQYGYTF	14	.	TRBV2
CASSLDRAGNTIYF	14	.	TRBV7-2
CASSQALFEETQYF	14	.	TRBV3-1/TRBV3-2
CASSLGGSIFTYEQYF	16	.	TRBV13
CAISESRTAGVNSPLHF	17	.	TRBV10-3
CASSRQARDTQYF	13	few	TRBV6-5
CASTLGDNQPQHF	13	.	TRBV18
CASSLGTEGTGNTIYF	16	.	TRBV5-1
CASSSRGQETQYF	13	.	TRBV5-1
CASSKLDSSGNTIYF	15	.	TRBV21-1
CASGATGGNTEAFF	14	.	TRBV12-5
CASSERGAISATDTQYF	17	.	TRBV3-1/TRBV3-2
CAIQGSGANVLTF	13	.	TRBV6-5
CASRATSGSTDTQYF	15	.	TRBV6-5
CASSPGTGGSYGYTF	15	.	TRBV11-2
CASSSFGANYLTDTQYF	17	.	TRBV11-2
CASFFSGTGSDTQYF	15	once	TRBV28
CASSLRGQVVEKLFF	15	.	TRBV7-8
CASSDYYEQYF	11	.	TRBV2
CAIRPGQETYEQYF	14	.	TRBV10-3
CSVFVGQGGYGYTF	14	.	TRBV29-1
CASSLEGGQPQHF	13	few	TRBV7-9
CAWMPGHFGTYNEQFF	16	.	TRBV30
CASRDRDRGIYAFF	14	.	TRBV3-1/TRBV3-2
CASSLSLTHQPQHF	14	.	TRBV28
CSATSIYGYTF	11	.	TRBV20-1
CASSWGVFGEAFF	13	.	TRBV27
CASSGLTTYSNQPQHF	16	.	TRBV19
CASSLGLQNSEAFF	14	.	TRBV7-6
CASSLGTGGHEQYF	14	once	TRBV11-2
CASSFPGRGRATDTQYF	17	.	TRBV5-6
CASSVLGGTMDTQYF	15	once	TRBV9
CASSLVANYGYTF	13	.	TRBV28